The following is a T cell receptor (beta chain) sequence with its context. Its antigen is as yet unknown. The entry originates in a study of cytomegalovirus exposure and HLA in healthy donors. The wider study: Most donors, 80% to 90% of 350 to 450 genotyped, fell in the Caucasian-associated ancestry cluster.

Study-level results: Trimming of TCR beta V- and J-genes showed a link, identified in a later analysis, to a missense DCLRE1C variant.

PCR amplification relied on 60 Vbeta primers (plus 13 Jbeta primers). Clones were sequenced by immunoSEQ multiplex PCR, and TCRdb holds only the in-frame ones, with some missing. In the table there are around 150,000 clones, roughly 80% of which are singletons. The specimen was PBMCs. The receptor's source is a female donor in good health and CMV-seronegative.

CDR3 coding DNA: TGTGCCAGCAGCTCCCGGGGGGGGCGAGATGGCTACACCTTC. Its protein product is CASSSRGGRDGYTF. The gene calls are TRBV7-2 and TRBJ1-2, with D possibly being TRBD1 (6 bases). V was shortened by 4 bases and J by 6 bases, with 15 bases between the two germline ends. The CDR3 covers 14 residues. Germline-derived CDR1 and CDR2 are SGHTA and FQGNSA.